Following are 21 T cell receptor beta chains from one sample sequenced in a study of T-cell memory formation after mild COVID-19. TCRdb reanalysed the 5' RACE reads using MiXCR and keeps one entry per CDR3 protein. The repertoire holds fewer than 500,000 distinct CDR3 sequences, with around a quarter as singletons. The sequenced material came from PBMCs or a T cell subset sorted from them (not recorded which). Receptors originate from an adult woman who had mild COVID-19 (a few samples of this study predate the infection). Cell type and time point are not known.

In DNA form, the CDR3 reads TGCGCCAGCAGCTTGGCCGAGGGTTGGGGAGGCTACACCTTC. This translates into CASSLAEGWGGYTF. The rearrangement joins TRBV5-1 to TRBJ1-2, with D hard to call. Trimming took 0 bases from V and 8 from J, leaving 14 bases between them. Germline V gene sequence: CDR1 SGHRS, CDR2 YFSETQ. The CDR3 is made up of 14 amino acids.

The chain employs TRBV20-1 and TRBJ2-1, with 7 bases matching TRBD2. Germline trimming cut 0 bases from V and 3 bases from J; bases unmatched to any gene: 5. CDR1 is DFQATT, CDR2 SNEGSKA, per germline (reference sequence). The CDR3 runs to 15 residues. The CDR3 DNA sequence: TGCAGTGCTAGAGATCTCGCGGGGGTCTACAATGAGCAGTTCTTC. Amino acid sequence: CSARDLAGVYNEQFF.

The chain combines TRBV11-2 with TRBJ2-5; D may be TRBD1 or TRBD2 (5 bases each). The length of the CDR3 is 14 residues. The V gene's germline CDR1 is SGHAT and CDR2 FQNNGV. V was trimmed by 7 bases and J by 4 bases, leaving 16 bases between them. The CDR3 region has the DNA TGTGCCAGCACCGACGCGGGCAGGGTAGAGACCCAGTACTTC. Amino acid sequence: CASTDAGRVETQYF.

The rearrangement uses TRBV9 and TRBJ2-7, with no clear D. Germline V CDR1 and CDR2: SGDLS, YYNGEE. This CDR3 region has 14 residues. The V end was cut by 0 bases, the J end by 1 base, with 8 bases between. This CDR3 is CASSVGRFSYEQYF. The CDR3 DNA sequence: TGTGCCAGCAGCGTAGGCAGATTTTCCTACGAGCAGTACTTC.

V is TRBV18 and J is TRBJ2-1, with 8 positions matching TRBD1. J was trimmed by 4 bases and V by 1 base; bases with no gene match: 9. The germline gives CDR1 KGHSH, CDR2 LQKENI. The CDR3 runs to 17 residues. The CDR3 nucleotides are TGTGCCAGCTCACCACTGGCTGACAGGGGCCCTTACAATGAGCAGTTCTTC. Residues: CASSPLADRGPYNEQFF.

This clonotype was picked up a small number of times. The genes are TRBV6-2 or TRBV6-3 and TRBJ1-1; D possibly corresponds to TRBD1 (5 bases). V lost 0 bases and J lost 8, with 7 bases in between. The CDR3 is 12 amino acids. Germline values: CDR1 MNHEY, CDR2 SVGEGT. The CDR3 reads CASSYSTDEAFF. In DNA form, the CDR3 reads TGTGCCAGCAGTTACTCGACAGACGAAGCTTTCTTT.

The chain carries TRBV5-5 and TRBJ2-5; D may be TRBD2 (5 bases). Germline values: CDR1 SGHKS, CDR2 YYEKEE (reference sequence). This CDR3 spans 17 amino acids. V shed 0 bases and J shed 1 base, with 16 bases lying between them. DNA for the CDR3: TGTGCCAGCAGCTTGGGGTGGTGGCGGGCAGCCCAAGAGACCCAGTACTTC. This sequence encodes CASSLGWWRAAQETQYF.

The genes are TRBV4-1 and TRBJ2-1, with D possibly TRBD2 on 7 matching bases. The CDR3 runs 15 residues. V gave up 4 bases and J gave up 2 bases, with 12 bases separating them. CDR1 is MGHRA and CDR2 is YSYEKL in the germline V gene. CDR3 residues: CASSPGRGAYNEQFF. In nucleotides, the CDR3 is TGCGCCAGCAGCCCGGGGAGGGGGGCCTACAATGAGCAGTTCTTC.

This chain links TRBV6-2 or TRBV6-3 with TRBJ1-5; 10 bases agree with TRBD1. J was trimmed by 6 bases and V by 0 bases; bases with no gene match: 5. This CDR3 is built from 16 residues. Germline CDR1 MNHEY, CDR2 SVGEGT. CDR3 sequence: CASSYSGTGVSQPQHF. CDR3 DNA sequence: TGTGCCAGCAGTTACTCCGGGACAGGGGTAAGTCAGCCCCAGCATTTT.

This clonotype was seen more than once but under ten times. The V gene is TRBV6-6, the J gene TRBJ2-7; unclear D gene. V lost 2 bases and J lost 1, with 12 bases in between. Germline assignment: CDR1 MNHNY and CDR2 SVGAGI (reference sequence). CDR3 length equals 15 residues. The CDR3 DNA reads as TGTGCCAGCAGTTACAAGGCGGCTCAATCCTACGAGCAGTACTTC. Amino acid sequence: CASSYKAAQSYEQYF.

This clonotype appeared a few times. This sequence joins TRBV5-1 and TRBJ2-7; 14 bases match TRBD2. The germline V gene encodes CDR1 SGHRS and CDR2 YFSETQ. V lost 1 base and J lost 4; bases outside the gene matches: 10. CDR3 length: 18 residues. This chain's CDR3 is CASSLIGGTSGGPYEQYF. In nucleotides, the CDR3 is TGCGCCAGCAGCTTGATTGGCGGGACTAGCGGGGGTCCTTACGAGCAGTACTTC. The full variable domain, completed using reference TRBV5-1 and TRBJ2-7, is KAGVTQTPRYLIKTRGQQVTLSCSPISGHRSVSWYQQTPGQGLQFLFEYFSETQRNKGNFPGRFSGRQFSNSRSEMNVSTLELGDSALYLCASSLIGGTSGGPYEQYFGPGTRLTVT.

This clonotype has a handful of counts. CDR3 protein: CASSQDRGRKTQETQYF. DNA of the CDR3: TGTGCCAGCAGCCAAGATCGGGGCCGTAAGACCCAAGAGACCCAGTACTTC. The chain combines TRBV14 with TRBJ2-5, with D perhaps matching TRBD1 or TRBD2 (5 bases each). The ends were cut back, 0 bases at V and 1 base at J, with 15 bases in the middle. The CDR3 length is 17 residues. From germline, CDR1 is SGHDN and CDR2 FVKESK.

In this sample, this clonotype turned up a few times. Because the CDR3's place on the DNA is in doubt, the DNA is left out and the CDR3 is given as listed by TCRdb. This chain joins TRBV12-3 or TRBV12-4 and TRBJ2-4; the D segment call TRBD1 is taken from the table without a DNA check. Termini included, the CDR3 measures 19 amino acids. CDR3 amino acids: CASSLGTGQGAKAKNIQYF.

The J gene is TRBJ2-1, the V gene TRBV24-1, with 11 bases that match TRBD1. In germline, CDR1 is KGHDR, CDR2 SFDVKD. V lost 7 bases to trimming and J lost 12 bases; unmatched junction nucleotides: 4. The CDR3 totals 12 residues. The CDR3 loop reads CATSTGTGGQFF. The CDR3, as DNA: TGTGCCACCAGCACCGGGACAGGGGGGCAGTTCTTC.

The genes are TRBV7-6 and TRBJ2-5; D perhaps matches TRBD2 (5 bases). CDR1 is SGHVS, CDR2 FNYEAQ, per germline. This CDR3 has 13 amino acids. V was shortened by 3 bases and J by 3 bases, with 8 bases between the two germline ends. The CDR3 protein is CASSFGAEETQYF. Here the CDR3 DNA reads TGTGCCAGCAGCTTTGGAGCGGAAGAGACCCAGTACTTC.

The CDR3 here is CASGWGQGSYEQYF. The CDR3 nucleotides are TGTGCCAGTGGTTGGGGACAGGGCTCCTACGAGCAGTACTTC. The rearrangement joins TRBV25-1 to TRBJ2-7; 9 bases align to TRBD1. V lost 9 bases and J lost 0; bases outside the gene matches: 6. Germline V gives CDR1 MGHDK, CDR2 SYGVNS. The CDR3 length is 14 residues.

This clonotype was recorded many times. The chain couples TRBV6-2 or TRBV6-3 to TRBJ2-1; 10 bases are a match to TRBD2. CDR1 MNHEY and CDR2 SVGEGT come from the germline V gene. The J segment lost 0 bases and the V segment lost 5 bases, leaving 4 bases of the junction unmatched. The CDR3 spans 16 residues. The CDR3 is CASSRLAGSSYNEQFF. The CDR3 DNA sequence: TGTGCCAGCAGTCGACTAGCGGGCAGCTCCTACAATGAGCAGTTCTTC.

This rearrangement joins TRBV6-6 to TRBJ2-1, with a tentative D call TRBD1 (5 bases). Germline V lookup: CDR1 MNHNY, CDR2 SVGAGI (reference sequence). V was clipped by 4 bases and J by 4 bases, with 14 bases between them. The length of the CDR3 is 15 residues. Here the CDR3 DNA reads TGTGCCAGCAGTTCCACCCTTCCAGGGTACAATGAGCAGTTCTTC. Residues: CASSSTLPGYNEQFF.

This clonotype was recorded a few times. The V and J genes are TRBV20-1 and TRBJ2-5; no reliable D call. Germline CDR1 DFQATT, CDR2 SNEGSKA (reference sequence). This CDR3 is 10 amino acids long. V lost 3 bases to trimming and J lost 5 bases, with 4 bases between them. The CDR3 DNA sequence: TGCAGTGCTAGGAGGGAGACCCAGTACTTC. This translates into CSARRETQYF.

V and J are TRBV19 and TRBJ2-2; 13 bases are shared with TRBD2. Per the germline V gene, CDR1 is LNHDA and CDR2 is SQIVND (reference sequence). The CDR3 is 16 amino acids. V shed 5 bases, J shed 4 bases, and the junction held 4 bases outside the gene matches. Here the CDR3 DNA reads TGTGCCAGTAGTGTCAGACTAGCGGGAGGCACCGGGGAGCTGTTTTTT. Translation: CASSVRLAGGTGELFF.

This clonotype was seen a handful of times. Written as DNA, the CDR3 is TGTGCCACCAGTTCTGGGGACAGCAATGAGCAGTTCTTC. Its translation is CATSSGDSNEQFF. V usage is TRBV24-1 and J usage is TRBJ2-1; 7 bases line up with TRBD1. Looked up from germline, CDR1 is KGHDR and CDR2 is SFDVKD. J gave up 6 bases and V 6 bases, and 4 bases lay outside the gene matches. The CDR3 totals 13 residues.